What follows are 15 T cell receptor beta chains derived from one specimen sequenced in a study of regulatory and conventional T cells in RAG deficiency. Some clones are missing from TCRdb's copy, which holds only in-frame ones; the method was immunoSEQ multiplex PCR. The sample contains 7,000 to 8,500 clones, approximately 93% of which appear only once. Genomic DNA came from blood regulatory T cells gated CD4+ CD25-high CD127-low. Another study also made use of these data, one on regulatory T cells. This second report adds: Primers: 52 TRBV forward and 13 TRBJ reverse.

Sequencing was performed on CD127- CD25+ CD4+ Tregs sorted from blood. These receptors originate from a human donor in good health.

The genes are TRBV7-2 and TRBJ1-2; no clear D gene. Trimming cost V 7 bases and J 5 bases, with 17 bases left between them. This CDR3 has 14 residues. Germline V gives CDR1 SGHTA, CDR2 FQGNSA. CDR3 bases: TGTGCCAGCATGGTGGCCCCAACGCCTTATGGCTACACCTTC. It specifies CASMVAPTPYGYTF.

The chain uses TRBV5-6 and TRBJ1-2, with a tentative D call TRBD1 (5 bases). V was clipped by 0 bases and J by 8 bases, with 11 bases between them. CDR1 and CDR2 from the germline V gene are SGHDT and YYEEEE. This CDR3 has 13 residues. The CDR3 spells CASSLGGGEGYTF. The DNA for the CDR3 is TGTGCCAGCAGCTTGGGAGGAGGGGAGGGCTACACCTTC.

Only one count was recorded for this clone. This chain connects TRBV5-1 to TRBJ1-4; 7 bases are a match to TRBD1. This CDR3 is 16 amino acids long. Per germline, CDR1 SGHRS and CDR2 YFSETQ. The junction had 11 bases not matched to a gene; V was cut back by 4 bases and J by 5 bases. CDR3 in amino acids: CASSPQGTDVNEKLFF. CDR3 nucleotides: TGCGCCAGCAGCCCACAAGGGACAGACGTGAATGAAAAACTGTTTTTT.

The V and J genes are TRBV27 and TRBJ1-3, with 7 positions matching TRBD1. The CDR3 contains 15 residues. Germline CDR1 and CDR2: MNHEY and SMNVEV (reference sequence). The V and J ends lost 6 bases and 5 bases, in that order; junction bases with no gene match: 10. In nucleotides, the CDR3 is TGTGCCAGCAGAGTAGGGACAGAGCATAGAAACACCATATATTTT. Its protein is CASRVGTEHRNTIYF.

DNA of the CDR3: TGCGCCAGCAGCTTTCAGACAGGGGGCAACACCGGGGAGCTGTTTTTT. Protein: CASSFQTGGNTGELFF. V usage is TRBV5-1 and J usage is TRBJ2-2; 10 bases are shared with TRBD1. Germline-derived CDR1 and CDR2 are SGHRS and YFSETQ. The ends lost 2 bases at V and 2 bases at J; junction bases unmatched: 3. The CDR3 is 16 amino acids. Filled out from reference TRBV5-1 and TRBJ2-2, the complete variable domain reads KAGVTQTPRYLIKTRGQQVTLSCSPISGHRSVSWYQQTPGQGLQFLFEYFSETQRNKGNFPGRFSGRQFSNSRSEMNVSTLELGDSALYLCASSFQTGGNTGELFFGEGSRLTVL.

The chain has TRBV10-1 and TRBJ2-7; TRBD1 agrees at 10 bases. Germline-derived CDR1 and CDR2 are WNHNN and SYGVQD (reference sequence). After removal of 2 bases from V and 6 bases from J, the junction contained 7 bases not matched to a gene. This CDR3 has 15 residues. In DNA, the CDR3 is TGCGCCAGCAGTGAGGGGGGGACAGGGGAACGCGAGCAGTACTTC. Encoded protein: CASSEGGTGEREQYF.

This clone has more than one count but fewer than ten. This chain uses TRBV10-3 with TRBJ1-1; possible D gene TRBD1, 6 bases. The germline V gene encodes CDR1 ENHRY and CDR2 SYGVKD. The CDR3 runs 14 residues. The V and J ends lost 2 bases and 4 bases respectively, with 11 bases between them. The CDR3 DNA is TGTGCCATCAGTGAGCTCCAGGGGATCACTGAAGCTTTCTTT. Amino acids: CAISELQGITEAFF.

Written as DNA, the CDR3 is TGCGCCAGCAGCTTGTACACAGGGGATTTTTACGAGCAGTACTTC. Protein product: CASSLYTGDFYEQYF. The rearrangement links TRBV5-1 to TRBJ2-7; 7 bases map to TRBD1. The V gene end was trimmed by 1 base and the J gene end by 4 bases; junction bases not matched to a gene: 8. This CDR3 contains 15 residues. CDR1 and CDR2 from the germline V gene are SGHRS and YFSETQ.

The chain joins TRBV18 to TRBJ1-2; no reliable D call. The length of the CDR3 is 12 residues. With 2 bases removed from V and 7 bases from J, the gap between germline ends came to 8 bases. CDR1 is KGHSH and CDR2 is LQKENI in the germline V gene. The CDR3 reads CASSPSVGGYTF. CDR3 nucleotide sequence: TGTGCCAGCTCACCATCGGTCGGTGGCTACACCTTC.

This chain uses TRBV7-2 with TRBJ2-5, with TRBD2 matching 11 bases. The assigned J gene may be wrong: the sequence end matches TRBJ2-7 better. Germline loops: CDR1 SGHTA, CDR2 FQGNSA. The CDR3 has 16 amino acids. This chain's CDR3 is CASSSSGGGSSYEQYF. CDR3 coding DNA: TGTGCCAGCAGTAGTAGCGGGGGGGGTAGCTCCTACGAGCAGTACTTC.

The chain couples TRBV29-1 to TRBJ2-1; 10 bases are shared with TRBD2. With V trimmed by 3 bases and J by 9 bases, 14 bases remained unmatched. Germline lookup yields CDR1 SQVTM and CDR2 ANQGSEA. The CDR3 is made up of 16 amino acids. The CDR3 nucleotides read TGCAGCGTTGATGGGTCGCGGCTAGCGGGAGACGGTGAGCAGTTCTTC. Amino acid sequence: CSVDGSRLAGDGEQFF.

As concerns this clone: One end of the junction does not line up with germline, which may come from a read error. The rearrangement uses TRBV5-1 and TRBJ2-6; 7 bases line up with TRBD1. CDR1 SGHRS and CDR2 YFSETQ come from the germline V gene. The CDR3 totals 14 residues. The chain's CDR3 is CASSSVDRANVLTF. The CDR3 DNA reads as TGCGCCAGCAGCTCGGTTGACAGGGCTAACGTCCTGACTTTC.

The chain couples TRBV27 to TRBJ2-1; the match to TRBD2 covers 12 bases. V trimming: 3 bases; J trimming: 1 base; junction bases outside the gene matches: 4. Germline-derived CDR1 and CDR2 are MNHEY and SMNVEV (reference sequence). The CDR3 spans 17 residues. CDR3 loop: CASSFRLAGVSYNEQFF. The CDR3 region has the DNA TGTGCCAGCAGTTTCCGACTAGCGGGAGTATCCTACAATGAGCAGTTCTTC.

The chain has TRBV7-2 and TRBJ2-5; 10 positions agree with TRBD2. The J call may be mistaken, given a closer DNA end match to TRBJ2-7. In germline, CDR1 is SGHTA, CDR2 FQGNSA. This CDR3 is built from 14 residues. The CDR3 is CASSLRLAGAEQYF. Here the CDR3 DNA reads TGTGCCAGCAGCTTAAGGCTAGCGGGAGCCGAGCAGTACTTC.

The chain links TRBV30 to TRBJ1-2; TRBD1 might be the D (5 bases). This CDR3 is 14 amino acids long. The V end lost 4 bases, the J end lost 10 bases, and 22 bases lay between the germline ends. From germline, CDR1 is GTSNPN and CDR2 SVGIG (reference sequence). CDR3 protein: CAWTPPLRGLAYTF. CDR3 DNA: TGTGCCTGGACCCCCCCCCTCCGGGGGTTGGCCTACACCTTC.